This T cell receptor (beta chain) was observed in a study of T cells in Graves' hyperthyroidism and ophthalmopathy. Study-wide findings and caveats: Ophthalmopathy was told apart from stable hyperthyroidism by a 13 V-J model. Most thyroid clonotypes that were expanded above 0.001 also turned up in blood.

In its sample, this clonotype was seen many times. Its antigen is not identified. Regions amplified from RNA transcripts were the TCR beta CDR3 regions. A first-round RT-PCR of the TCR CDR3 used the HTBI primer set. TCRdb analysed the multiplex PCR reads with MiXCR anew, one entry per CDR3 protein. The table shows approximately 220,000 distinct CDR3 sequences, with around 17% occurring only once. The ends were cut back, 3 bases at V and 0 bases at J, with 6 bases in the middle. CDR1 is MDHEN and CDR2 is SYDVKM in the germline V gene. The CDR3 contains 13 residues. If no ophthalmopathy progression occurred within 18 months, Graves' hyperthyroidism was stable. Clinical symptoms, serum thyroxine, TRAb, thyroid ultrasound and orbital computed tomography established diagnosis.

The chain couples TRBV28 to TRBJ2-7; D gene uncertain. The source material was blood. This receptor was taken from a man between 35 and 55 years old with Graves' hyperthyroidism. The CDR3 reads CASSFRTSYEQYF. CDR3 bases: TGTGCCAGCAGTTTTCGGACCTCCTACGAGCAGTACTTC. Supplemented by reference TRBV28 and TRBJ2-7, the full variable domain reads DVKVTQSSRYLVKRTGEKVFLECVQDMDHENMFWYRQDPGLGLRLIYFSYDVKMKEKGDIPEGYSVSREKKERFSLILESASTNQTSMYLCASSFRTSYEQYFGPGTRLTVT.